This TCR beta chain was sequenced in a study of blood T cell repertoires in COVID-19. As for the study in general: Samples of COVID-19 (acute and convalescent) were obtained from the United States, Italy and Spain.

The V gene end was trimmed by 0 bases and the J gene end by 4 bases; junction bases not matched to a gene: 5. This CDR3 is 15 amino acids long. The V gene's germline CDR1 is SGHRS and CDR2 YFSETQ. In the original workflow: From reference gene primer amplification, estimates of nucleated cell counts were derived. The table came from immunoSEQ multiplex PCR; TCRdb's copy has only in-frame clones and leaves some out. V, J and clone size reflect that table, while D and trimming were determined from the DNA. The sample consists of under 350,000 clones, roughly nine tenths of them appearing once. V and J are TRBV5-1 and TRBJ2-5; 8 bases are shared with TRBD1. The source material was peripheral blood. The clonotype originates from a man aged 18 to 35 with active or convalescent COVID-19. The chain's CDR3 is CASSLGTGFLETQYF. CDR3 bases: TGCGCCAGCAGCTTGGGGACAGGGTTTTTAGAGACCCAGTACTTC.